A single sample is the source of the 6 T cell receptor beta chains below, sequenced in a study of T cell repertoires in cytomegalovirus infection. The antigens for these receptors are not known. TCRdb redid the calling of the reads with MiXCR, one entry per CDR3 protein. Of 40,000 to 55,000 distinct CDR3 sequences in the sample, around 20% were seen once. The sequencing used CD8+ T cells from cultured PBMCs, collected from culture after CMV antigen stimulation. The receptors were gathered from a human donor in good health (CMV status not recorded). Some clones in this sample may be carry-over from other donors' samples.

This clonotype was seen repeatedly, ten times or more. This chain connects TRBV5-6 to TRBJ2-7, with 7 bases aligning to TRBD1. The CDR3 extends over 15 amino acids. The germline CDR1 and CDR2 sequences are SGHDT and YYEEEE. V lost 2 bases and J lost 5; bases outside the gene matches: 10. The CDR3 bases are TGTGCCAGCAGCTTCTCCTACCGACAGGGCGACGAGCAGTACTTC. It specifies CASSFSYRQGDEQYF.

This clonotype came up many times. This chain joins TRBV7-2 and TRBJ2-7, with 8 bases identical to TRBD1. This CDR3 is built from 14 residues. V was clipped by 5 bases and J by 2 bases; unmatched bases: 5. Germline loops: CDR1 SGHTA, CDR2 FQGNSA. The CDR3 region is CASSMDRATYEQYF. The CDR3 region has the DNA TGTGCCAGCAGCATGGACAGGGCAACCTACGAGCAGTACTTC.

This clonotype has a handful of counts. J is TRBJ2-5 and V is TRBV24-1, with D uncertain. Deletions cut 9 bases from V and 2 bases from J, with 12 bases between. There are 13 residues in the CDR3. CDR1 is KGHDR and CDR2 is SFDVKD in the germline V gene. In nucleotides, the CDR3 is TGTGCCACCGGAGATGGTGGGCAAGAGACCCAGTACTTC. This encodes CATGDGGQETQYF.

DNA for the CDR3: TGTGCCAGTACATGGGACGGGTCCTACGAGCAGTACTTC. Translating it yields CASTWDGSYEQYF. This sequence joins TRBV12-3 or TRBV12-4 and TRBJ2-7; tentatively, D is TRBD1 or TRBD2 (5 bases each). Trimming left V 9 bases short and J 1 base short, with 13 bases between. The CDR3 consists of 13 residues.

This clonotype was seen at least ten times. This chain links TRBV25-1 with TRBJ1-2; possible D gene TRBD1, 6 bases. Germline values: CDR1 MGHDK, CDR2 SYGVNS. The CDR3 runs 13 residues. Trimming shortened V by 7 bases and J by 6 bases, and 15 bases separated the two germline ends. The CDR3 coding sequence is TGTGCCAGCACTACCTTAGGGGGGCATGGCTACACCTTC. It translates to CASTTLGGHGYTF.

This clonotype was observed at least ten times. V is TRBV4-1 and J is TRBJ2-1; no firm D call. V shed 3 bases and J shed 4 bases, with 16 bases lying between them. The CDR3 runs to 16 residues. Germline V gives CDR1 MGHRA, CDR2 YSYEKL. The CDR3 coding sequence is TGCGCCAGCAGCCACCAAAGCGCCTCCCTTTACAATGAGCAGTTCTTC. Translating gives CASSHQSASLYNEQFF.